This T cell receptor beta chain was sequenced in a study of OX40 agonist ivuxolimab in advanced cancers. Turning to the study itself: The patients got ivuxolimab, which is an agonistic anti-OX40 (CD134) antibody. Cancers in dose escalation were hepatocellular, melanoma, renal cell and head and neck. Overall study results and limits: At 0.1 to 3.0 mg/kg and by week 6, clonal expansion occurred in CD4+ and CD8+ blood T cells. The study found that CD8+ T cells averaged more expanded clones than CD4+.

Here immunoSEQ multiplex PCR was the method, and the copy in TCRdb shows in-frame clones only, minus some. Of about 77,000 clones listed, around 90% are singletons. Worth noting for this clone: Its antigen is still unknown.

This TCR came from an adult with an advanced solid tumor such as melanoma, head and neck, liver or kidney cancer. The source material was CD4+ or CD8+ T cells sorted from blood, sampled in a trial of the OX40 agonist ivuxolimab.

The CDR3 is CASSQVGPLGANVLTF. DNA for the CDR3: TGCGCCAGCAGCCAAGTGGGACCGCTCGGGGCCAACGTCCTGACTTTC. This sequence joins TRBV4-1 and TRBJ2-6; D possibly matches TRBD1 or TRBD2 (5 bases each). The ends were cut back, 1 base at V and 4 bases at J, with 11 bases in the middle. This CDR3 has 16 residues. CDR1 MGHRA and CDR2 YSYEKL come from the germline V gene.